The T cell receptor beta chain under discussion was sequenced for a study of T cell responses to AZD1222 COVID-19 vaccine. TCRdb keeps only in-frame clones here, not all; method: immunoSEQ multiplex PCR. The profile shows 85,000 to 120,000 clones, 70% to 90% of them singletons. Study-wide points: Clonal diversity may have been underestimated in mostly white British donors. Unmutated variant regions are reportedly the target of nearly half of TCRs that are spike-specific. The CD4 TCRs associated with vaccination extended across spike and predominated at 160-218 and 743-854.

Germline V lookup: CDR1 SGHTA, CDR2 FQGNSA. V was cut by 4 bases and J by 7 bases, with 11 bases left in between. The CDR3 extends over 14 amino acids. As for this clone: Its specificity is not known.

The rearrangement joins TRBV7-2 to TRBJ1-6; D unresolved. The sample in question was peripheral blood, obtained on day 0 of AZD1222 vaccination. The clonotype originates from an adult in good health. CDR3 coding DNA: TGTGCCAGCAGCTCGGTAGCCGGAAATTCACCCCTCCACTTT. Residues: CASSSVAGNSPLHF.